These T cell receptor beta chains were read from a single sample in a study of T cells in Graves' hyperthyroidism and ophthalmopathy. One entry per CDR3 protein results from TCRdb running MiXCR on the multiplex PCR reads. There are about 180,000 distinct CDR3 sequences in the sample; about 15% occur only once, and about 29% lies in the top ten. The sequencing input was blood. Receptors originate from a woman aged 45-59 years with Graves' hyperthyroidism. Both conserved end residues are trimmed from each CDR3. Fields, in order: J gene, clone size, V gene, CDR3 protein. Only some rows state a clone size, as once, few, many or a class for expanded clones.

J: TRBJ1-4; size: many; V: TRBV2; CDR3: ASSLQNTEKLF
J: TRBJ1-6; size: -; V: TRBV12-3/TRBV12-4; CDR3: ASSLMRQSNSPLH
J: TRBJ1-1; size: few; V: TRBV5-4; CDR3: ASSSQGGTEAF
J: TRBJ1-2; size: many; V: TRBV6-1; CDR3: ASSSQTGANYGYT
J: TRBJ2-6; size: many; V: TRBV4-1; CDR3: ASAGGANVLT
J: TRBJ2-1; size: many; V: TRBV28; CDR3: ASKFGDTYNEQF
J: TRBJ2-7; size: many; V: TRBV14; CDR3: TSGGWASYEQY
J: TRBJ1-3; size: few; V: TRBV18; CDR3: ASAAGTGALSGNTIY
J: TRBJ2-3; size: few; V: TRBV4-1; CDR3: ASSQTLVDTQY
J: TRBJ1-2; size: many; V: TRBV2; CDR3: ASRKDGYYGYT
J: TRBJ2-1; size: many; V: TRBV20-1; CDR3: SARNNEQF
J: TRBJ2-3; size: -; V: TRBV20-1; CDR3: SARGSGPRTDTQY
J: TRBJ2-2; size: -; V: TRBV12-3/TRBV12-4; CDR3: ASSFSGSAGELF
J: TRBJ2-2; size: -; V: TRBV3-1; CDR3: ASSTGGLGSGSTGELF
J: TRBJ1-4; size: many; V: TRBV20-1; CDR3: SAPGGGTNEKLF
J: TRBJ2-2; size: few; V: TRBV5-1; CDR3: ATSPGDRAPTGELF
J: TRBJ2-7; size: few; V: TRBV7-9; CDR3: ASSSIGGREQY
J: TRBJ1-2; size: many; V: TRBV7-2; CDR3: ASSLEIQGAFGYT
J: TRBJ1-5; size: many; V: TRBV2; CDR3: ASSGTNNQPQH
J: TRBJ2-5; size: -; V: TRBV3-1; CDR3: ASSQVSGTSGGWETQY
J: TRBJ1-2; size: many; V: TRBV9; CDR3: ASSVALQGLYGYT
J: TRBJ1-1; size: many; V: TRBV2; CDR3: ASSEKSLPGTEAF
J: TRBJ2-7; size: many; V: TRBV5-1; CDR3: ASSLRQLATHEQY
J: TRBJ1-4; size: many; V: TRBV11-2; CDR3: ASSFGVGTNEKLF
J: TRBJ2-1; size: few; V: TRBV13; CDR3: ASSRLAGGGNEQF
J: TRBJ1-2; size: many; V: TRBV6-7; CDR3: ASSYPRGQGANYGYT
J: TRBJ2-1; size: many; V: TRBV6-1; CDR3: ASRDHYNEQF
J: TRBJ1-6; size: few; V: TRBV7-2; CDR3: ASSFWQELRSPLH
J: TRBJ1-1; size: many; V: TRBV29-1; CDR3: SASSDTGSEAF
J: TRBJ1-1; size: many; V: TRBV20-1; CDR3: SARDHGGENTEAF
J: TRBJ1-1; size: many; V: TRBV10-2; CDR3: ASSEARGLNTEAF
J: TRBJ2-4; size: many; V: TRBV7-2; CDR3: ASSSAGTGQNIQY
J: TRBJ2-7; size: many; V: TRBV6-1; CDR3: ASRGGDNPIYEQY
J: TRBJ2-7; size: many; V: TRBV13; CDR3: ASSARQGAAEQY
J: TRBJ1-4; size: many; V: TRBV7-2; CDR3: ASSFRRREKLF
J: TRBJ1-1; size: many; V: TRBV19; CDR3: ASKPLPGPNTEAF
J: TRBJ2-7; size: many; V: TRBV7-2; CDR3: ASSLASHSYEQY
J: TRBJ1-6; size: many; V: TRBV2; CDR3: ASMKGSYNSPLH
J: TRBJ2-7; size: many; V: TRBV27; CDR3: ASRGQGSREQY
J: TRBJ1-2; size: few; V: TRBV19; CDR3: ASSYGTGGNYGYT